A single sample gave rise to the 11 T cell receptor beta chains below, sequenced in a study of T cells in Graves' hyperthyroidism and ophthalmopathy. Researchers amplified the TCR beta CDR3 regions from RNA transcripts. RT-PCR in the first round (using the HTBI primer set) targeted the TCR CDR3. Using its own MiXCR run on the multiplex PCR reads, TCRdb lists one record per CDR3 protein. This table holds about 260,000 distinct CDR3 sequences, 16% found once. Material for sequencing was blood. The source is a woman between 18 and 29 years old with Graves' ophthalmopathy.

This clonotype was recorded at least ten times. The chain uses TRBV7-8 and TRBJ1-2, with 8 bases identical to TRBD1. The germline CDR1 and CDR2 sequences are SGHVS and FQNEAQ. J was trimmed by 4 bases and V by 7 bases; bases with no gene match: 11. The CDR3 runs to 15 residues. The CDR3 spells CASTPLTGGIYGYTF. As DNA, the CDR3 is TGTGCCAGCACCCCTCTAACAGGGGGTATCTATGGCTACACCTTC.

This clonotype has at least ten counts. The rearrangement joins TRBV27 to TRBJ2-7; TRBD1 agrees at 10 bases. Trimming removed 3 bases from V and 5 bases from J; junction bases left unmatched: 7. CDR1 and CDR2 (germline): MNHEY, SMNVEV (reference sequence). The CDR3 is 15 residues long. This CDR3 reads CASSFSDRGWNEQYF. The CDR3 coding sequence is TGTGCCAGCAGTTTTTCGGACAGGGGGTGGAACGAGCAGTACTTC.

The chain is built from TRBV19 and TRBJ2-1; TRBD1 agrees at 8 bases. The CDR3 sequence is 18 residues long. The trim removed 5 bases at V and 4 bases at J, leaving 16 bases unmatched. Germline CDR1 is LNHDA and CDR2 is SQIVND (reference sequence). The chain's CDR3 is CASSSQGALTLKYNEQFF. DNA of the CDR3: TGTGCCAGTAGTTCCCAGGGGGCACTTACTCTAAAATACAATGAGCAGTTCTTC.

The chain joins TRBV29-1 to TRBJ2-1; 15 positions agree with TRBD2. Germline V lookup: CDR1 SQVTM, CDR2 ANQGSEA. The CDR3 spans 16 residues. V trimming: 6 bases; J trimming: 7 bases; junction bases outside the gene matches: 10. The CDR3 nucleotides are TGCAGCGTCTCCTACCCCGGACTAGCGGGAGGGAATGAGCAGTTCTTC. It translates to CSVSYPGLAGGNEQFF.

Many counts were recorded for this clonotype. The V gene is TRBV4-3, the J gene TRBJ1-2; a weak D match, TRBD1 (5 bases). The CDR3 length is 14 residues. The germline V gene has CDR1 LGHNA and CDR2 YSLEER. Trimming stripped 4 bases from V and 0 bases from J, with 9 bases between. The CDR3 coding sequence is TGCGCCAGCAGCCGTTCGACAGCTAACTATGGCTACACCTTC. Encoded protein: CASSRSTANYGYTF.

J is TRBJ2-3 and V is TRBV19, with 9 bases that match TRBD1. This CDR3 has 14 residues. J gave up 3 bases and V 5 bases, and 3 bases lay outside the gene matches. The germline gives CDR1 LNHDA, CDR2 SQIVND (reference sequence). CDR3 nucleotide sequence: TGTGCCAGTAGTCCAGGACAGGGGACAGATACGCAGTATTTT. Translation: CASSPGQGTDTQYF. Combining the CDR3 with reference TRBV19 and TRBJ2-3 gives the whole variable domain DGGITQSPKYLFRKEGQNVTLSCEQNLNHDAMYWYRQDPGQGLRLIYYSQIVNDFQKGDIAEGYSVSREKKESFPLTVTSAQKNPTAFYLCASSPGQGTDTQYFGPGTRLTVL.

This clonotype appeared once. The chain couples TRBV20-1 to TRBJ2-2; tentatively, D is TRBD1 or TRBD2 (5 bases each). The CDR3 has 15 amino acids. Trimming removed 3 bases at V and 1 base at J, with 12 bases between. The V gene's germline CDR1 is DFQATT and CDR2 SNEGSKA (reference sequence). CDR3 residues: CSASPGLWNTGELFF. The CDR3 region has the DNA TGCAGTGCTAGCCCGGGGCTCTGGAACACCGGGGAGCTGTTTTTT.

This clonotype showed up many times. The chain uses TRBV3-1 and TRBJ2-2; D call uncertain. The V end lost 0 bases, the J end lost 6 bases, and 11 bases lay between the germline ends. The CDR3 consists of 15 residues. The germline gives CDR1 LGHDT, CDR2 YNNKEL (reference sequence). CDR3 sequence: CASSQEGYVSGELFF. The CDR3 region has the DNA TGTGCCAGCAGCCAAGAAGGGTATGTCTCCGGGGAGCTGTTTTTT.

This clonotype came up many times. V and J are TRBV30 and TRBJ2-1; 10 positions agree with TRBD2. The CDR3 sequence is 16 residues long. Germline trimming cut 0 bases from V and 7 bases from J; bases unmatched to any gene: 9. Germline V gene data show CDR1 as GTSNPN and CDR2 as SVGIG (reference sequence). The DNA for the CDR3 is TGTGCCTGGAGTGTCCCTAGCGGGGGTTTGGGTAATGAGCAGTTCTTC. It yields the protein CAWSVPSGGLGNEQFF. Full variable domain (remainder filled in from reference TRBV30 and TRBJ2-1): SQTIHQWPATLVQPVGSPLSLECTVEGTSNPNLYWYRQAAGRGLQLLFYSVGIGQISSEVPQNLSASRPQDRQFILSSKKLLLSDSGFYLCAWSVPSGGLGNEQFFGPGTRLTVL.

This clonotype has a count of ten or more. The CDR3 DNA follows: TGTGCCACCAGTGACAAGAGTGAAAGGGCCGGAGAGCAGTACTTC. Amino acids: CATSDKSERAGEQYF. J is TRBJ2-7 and V is TRBV24-1; D not resolved. V was cut by 4 bases and J by 7 bases, with 19 bases left in between. The germline V gene encodes CDR1 KGHDR and CDR2 SFDVKD. This CDR3 contains 15 residues.

The gene calls are TRBV15 and TRBJ2-7; perhaps TRBD1 as D (6 bases). CDR1 is LNHNV and CDR2 is YYDKDF in the germline V gene (reference sequence). There are 18 residues in the CDR3. The germline V and J ends were trimmed by 0 bases and 3 bases, with 21 bases remaining between them. CDR3 DNA: TGTGCCACCAGCAGAGATTACCCATCACAGGGATTTGGCTACGAGCAGTACTTC. Protein product: CATSRDYPSQGFGYEQYF.